The sequence of this T cell receptor (beta chain) was determined in a study of T cells after yellow fever vaccination. For the study at large: Those fractions that held only low numbers of cells were prepared using the SMART-Seq v4 Ultra Low Input RNA kit. Study findings and constraints: Subsequent to the booster, the majority of primary-vaccination clones reappeared (around 97% CD4, 85% to 90% CD8). The secondary response was weaker but peaked faster, day 5 versus 15. Contamination by abundant bulk-population clonotypes could be present in FACS-sorted repertoires.

TCRdb reprocessed the 5' RACE reads with MiXCR, giving one entry per CDR3 protein. The table has about 630,000 distinct CDR3 sequences, 10% to 15% seen once. A word on this clonotype: The target antigen is unknown.

V was pared by 3 bases and J by 7 bases, with 10 bases of the junction left unmatched. The CDR3 length is 16 residues. CDR1 MNHEY and CDR2 SVGEGT come from the germline V gene. This sequence originates from a man in his thirties or forties who received the YFV17D yellow fever vaccine. Sequenced material: PBMCs, taken on the day of the yellow fever booster vaccination. The V and J genes are TRBV6-2 or TRBV6-3 and TRBJ2-1, with 9 bases identical to TRBD2. The CDR3 coding sequence is TGTGCCAGCAGTTATTCCAGACTAGCGGCCTCGAATGAGCAGTTCTTC. Encoded protein: CASSYSRLAASNEQFF.